Listed here are 32 T cell receptor beta chains from one sample, sequenced in a study of cytomegalovirus exposure and HLA in healthy donors. 13 Jbeta primers and 60 Vbeta primers were used for the PCR. This table comes from immunoSEQ multiplex PCR, and its TCRdb copy is limited to in-frame clones, with some not included. This sample carries some 93,000 clones, approximately 80% of them seen once, and the ten largest clones take about 3.8%. Source material: PBMCs. Receptors were obtained from a man in his fifties or sixties in good health and CMV-seronegative.

This clone was detected once. The gene calls are TRBV6-5 and TRBJ1-1, with TRBD1 as a possible D gene (5 bases). The CDR3 has 13 amino acids. Trimming took off 4 bases at V and 11 bases at J, with 17 bases between the two ends. From germline, CDR1 is MNHEY and CDR2 SVGAGI. CDR3 loop: CASSSPSTGGAFF. The CDR3 DNA is TGTGCCAGCAGTTCCCCATCTACGGGGGGGGCTTTCTTT.

This clone is a singleton in its sample. The genes are TRBV5-4 and TRBJ2-7; 7 bases are a match to TRBD1. This CDR3 is built from 14 residues. CDR1 SGHNT and CDR2 YYREEE come from the germline V gene (reference sequence). The J segment lost 6 bases and the V segment lost 0 bases, leaving 6 bases of the junction unmatched. This chain's CDR3 is CASSLGPGGGEQYF. CDR3 DNA sequence: TGTGCCAGCAGCTTGGGGCCAGGGGGTGGCGAGCAGTACTTC.

The chain couples TRBV29-1 to TRBJ2-1; D possibly corresponds to TRBD2 (6 bases). The V end lost 1 base, the J end lost 5 bases, and 15 bases lay between the germline ends. The length of the CDR3 is 15 residues. Germline V gives CDR1 SQVTM, CDR2 ANQGSEA. The CDR3 is CSVEGRGGGDNEQFF. In DNA, the CDR3 is TGCAGCGTTGAAGGTCGGGGTGGAGGGGACAATGAGCAGTTCTTC.

The count of this clone is one. The genes are TRBV5-1 and TRBJ2-1; 12 nucleotides agree with TRBD2. This CDR3 is built from 17 residues. Germline-derived CDR1 and CDR2 are SGHRS and YFSETQ. Germline trimming cut 4 bases from V and 2 bases from J; bases unmatched to any gene: 7. The CDR3 sequence is CASSAGLAGSPYNEQFF. The CDR3 nucleotides are TGCGCCAGCAGCGCCGGACTAGCGGGAAGCCCCTACAATGAGCAGTTCTTC.

This clone showed up just a few times. This chain joins TRBV5-1 and TRBJ2-5; TRBD2 matches 9 bases. Per the germline V gene, CDR1 is SGHRS and CDR2 is YFSETQ. Trimming removed 5 bases from V and 10 bases from J; junction bases left unmatched: 12. There are 14 residues in the CDR3. The chain's CDR3 is CASRMTSGSWDQYF. Written as DNA, the CDR3 is TGCGCCAGCAGGATGACTAGCGGCTCGTGGGACCAGTACTTC.

This clone is labeled medium-sized. The chain carries TRBV5-5 and TRBJ1-2; TRBD1 matches 7 bases. CDR1 and CDR2 (germline): SGHKS, YYEKEE (reference sequence). The CDR3 totals 18 residues. The ends lost 4 bases at V and 3 bases at J; junction bases unmatched: 18. Here the CDR3 reads CASSLTSGQGVSDYGYTF. The CDR3 nucleotides read TGTGCCAGCAGCCTAACCTCAGGGCAGGGGGTATCGGACTATGGCTACACCTTC.

V gene TRBV7-9 combines with J gene TRBJ2-1, with TRBD2 as a possible D gene (6 bases). The CDR3 is made up of 15 amino acids. The germline CDR1 and CDR2 sequences are SEHNR and FQNEAQ (reference sequence). Trimming shortened V by 7 bases and J by 0 bases, and 13 bases separated the two germline ends. The DNA for the CDR3 is TGTGCCAGCACCGAAACCGGGAGCTCCTACAATGAGCAGTTCTTC. Amino acids: CASTETGSSYNEQFF.

The chain carries TRBV9 and TRBJ2-2, with 7 bases identical to TRBD2. Trimming cost V 5 bases and J 4 bases; bases outside gene matches: 8. This CDR3 contains 15 residues. The V gene's germline CDR1 is SGDLS and CDR2 YYNGEE. CDR3 in DNA: TGTGCCAGCAGGGGAGGGCTAGTAGGCACCGGGGAGCTGTTTTTT. This gives the protein CASRGGLVGTGELFF.

The chain couples TRBV5-4 to TRBJ1-4, with D unresolved. This CDR3 comprises 14 residues. Germline loops: CDR1 SGHNT, CDR2 YYREEE (reference sequence). V was pared by 0 bases and J by 7 bases, with 10 bases between. The CDR3 loop reads CASSLDSYSEKLFF. In DNA, the CDR3 is TGTGCCAGCAGCTTGGACTCATATAGTGAAAAACTGTTTTTT.

The chain couples TRBV7-3 to TRBJ1-2; tentative D call: TRBD1 (6 bases). This CDR3 is built from 13 residues. Trimming removed 5 bases at V and 8 bases at J, with 15 bases between. Germline V CDR1 and CDR2: SGHTA, FQGTGA. As DNA, the CDR3 is TGTGCCAGCAGCCCAGGGGTCCAGGGGGGCTACACCTTC. Its protein product is CASSPGVQGGYTF.

CDR3 in DNA: TGTCCCCAGAGGGTCATCTCCTACGAGCAGTACTTC. Its protein product is CPQRVISYEQYF. The rearrangement links TRBV18 to TRBJ2-7; D possibly corresponds to TRBD2 (5 bases). Per germline, CDR1 KGHSH and CDR2 LQKENI. This CDR3 comprises 12 residues.

This chain uses TRBV19 with TRBJ1-1, with 9 bases lining up with TRBD1. V shed 7 bases, J shed 1 base, and the junction held 19 bases outside the gene matches. CDR1 is LNHDA and CDR2 is SQIVND in the germline V gene (reference sequence). CDR3 length equals 19 residues. The CDR3 region is CASTIPSGTGLQGNTEAFF. Here the CDR3 DNA reads TGTGCCAGTACTATCCCCTCCGGGACAGGGCTCCAGGGGAACACTGAAGCTTTCTTT.

The J gene is TRBJ2-4, the V gene TRBV5-1; weak D call: TRBD1 (5 bases). CDR1 is SGHRS, CDR2 YFSETQ, per germline. The CDR3 totals 14 residues. Trimming pared 1 base from V and 11 bases from J, leaving 16 bases between. The DNA for the CDR3 is TGCGCCAGCAGCTTGATGTCCACGGACACGGTTCAGTACTTC. Protein sequence: CASSLMSTDTVQYF.

The V call is TRBV11-2, the J call TRBJ2-1; D unclear. The CDR3 spans 12 residues. The V and J ends lost 0 bases and 11 bases respectively, with 8 bases between them. CDR1 is SGHAT, CDR2 FQNNGV, per germline. CDR3 sequence reads: CASSLDVLKQFF. CDR3 nucleotides: TGTGCCAGCAGCTTAGATGTACTCAAGCAGTTCTTC.

The chain links TRBV7-3 to TRBJ1-1; 9 bases match TRBD1. CDR3 size: 15 residues. J lost 2 bases, V lost 3 bases, and 4 bases had no gene match. Germline V lookup: CDR1 SGHTA, CDR2 FQGTGA. Written as DNA, the CDR3 is TGTGCCAGCAGCTTTTCGACAGGGGGAAACACTGAAGCTTTCTTT. Its protein product is CASSFSTGGNTEAFF.

This clone was found a few times. The CDR3 region is CASTTASGGAPRPTGANVLTF. CDR3 nucleotides: TGTGCCAGTACCACTGCCTCTGGGGGGGCCCCCCGTCCGACTGGGGCCAACGTCCTGACTTTC. This rearrangement joins TRBV21-1 to TRBJ2-6; the table's D call, TRBD2, has no DNA check behind it. TRBV21-1 is labeled a pseudogene. CDR3 length: 21 amino acids.

The gene calls are TRBV4-2 and TRBJ2-3; the match to TRBD2 covers 10 bases. CDR1 and CDR2 from the germline V gene are LGHNA and YNFKEQ. V shed 0 bases, J shed 5 bases, and the junction held 8 bases outside the gene matches. This CDR3 region has 17 residues. In nucleotides, the CDR3 is TGTGCCAGCAGCCAAGACTCGCTTAGCGGGAGGAGAGATACGCAGTATTTT. It encodes CASSQDSLSGRRDTQYF.

The genes are TRBV19 and TRBJ1-5; D remains unclear. Between the trimmed V and J ends, which lost 8 bases and 4 bases, there was a span of 21 bases. Germline loops: CDR1 LNHDA, CDR2 SQIVND (reference sequence). CDR3 length: 16 residues. As DNA, the CDR3 is TGTGCCAGTCGCCACTACGCCCAAGGTGAAAATCAGCCCCAGCATTTT. It is translated as CASRHYAQGENQPQHF.

The V gene is TRBV2, the J gene TRBJ2-7, with 10 bases that match TRBD1. Germline CDR1 is SNHLY and CDR2 is FYNNEI. V was pared by 6 bases and J by 5 bases, with 7 bases of the junction left unmatched. This CDR3 contains 14 residues. CDR3 sequence: CASRGTGVVHEQYF. The CDR3 region has the DNA TGTGCCAGCAGGGGGACAGGGGTTGTTCACGAGCAGTACTTC. The whole variable domain, filled in from reference TRBV2 and TRBJ2-7, reads EPEVTQTPSHQVTQMGQEVILRCVPISNHLYFYWYRQILGQKVEFLVSFYNNEISEKSEIFDDQFSVERPDGSNFTLKIRSTKLEDSAMYFCASRGTGVVHEQYFGPGTRLTVT.

In its sample, this clone was seen a few times. The chain recombines TRBV4-3 with TRBJ2-7; perhaps TRBD1 as D (6 bases). This CDR3 is built from 16 residues. Trimming shortened V by 3 bases and J by 0 bases, and 15 bases separated the two germline ends. The germline gives CDR1 LGHNA, CDR2 YSLEER. CDR3 in amino acids: CASSHSAQGSSYEQYF. CDR3 coding DNA: TGCGCCAGCAGCCATTCCGCACAGGGTAGCTCCTACGAGCAGTACTTC.

In this sample, this clone turned up once. The CDR3 nucleotides are TGTGCCTGGAGACCACAGGGGGTGGGGGCCTACGAGCAGTACTTC. As protein: CAWRPQGVGAYEQYF. This chain joins TRBV30 and TRBJ2-7; 8 bases line up with TRBD1. The CDR3 consists of 15 residues. CDR1 and CDR2 from the germline V gene are GTSNPN and SVGIG (reference sequence). V trimming: 3 bases; J trimming: 2 bases; junction bases outside the gene matches: 9.

This rearrangement joins TRBV5-1 to TRBJ2-2; D is possibly TRBD2 (5 bases). V shed 4 bases and J shed 3 bases, with 16 bases lying between them. The CDR3 runs to 16 residues. The germline V gene encodes CDR1 SGHRS and CDR2 YFSETQ. The CDR3 reads CASSILGGSDTGELFF. The DNA of the CDR3 is TGCGCCAGCAGCATACTTGGCGGGTCAGACACCGGGGAGCTGTTTTTT.

CDR3 sequence reads: CASSFYPGQGITGELFF. CDR3 DNA sequence: TGTGCCAGCAGCTTCTATCCGGGACAGGGCATCACCGGGGAGCTGTTTTTT. The chain uses TRBV7-9 and TRBJ2-2; 9 bases are a match to TRBD1. The ends lost 3 bases at V and 4 bases at J; junction bases unmatched: 9. The CDR3 has 17 amino acids. Germline V gene lookup returns CDR1 SEHNR and CDR2 FQNEAQ (reference sequence).

This clone was seen a few times. This chain uses TRBV5-4 with TRBJ2-3; 8 bases align to TRBD1. CDR1 is SGHNT and CDR2 is YYREEE in the germline V gene (reference sequence). The CDR3 is 14 amino acids. V shed 4 bases and J 1 base; nucleotides not matched to a gene: 2. CDR3 protein: CASSPGQGTDTQYF. The CDR3 region has the DNA TGTGCCAGCAGCCCGGGACAGGGCACAGATACGCAGTATTTT.

V gene TRBV25-1 combines with J gene TRBJ1-2; D is unclear. CDR1 and CDR2 from the germline V gene are MGHDK and SYGVNS. Trimming removed 7 bases from V and 3 bases from J, with 12 bases in between. The CDR3 covers 13 residues. The DNA of the CDR3 is TGTGCCAGCATGGCGACGGGATACTATGGCTACACCTTC. As protein: CASMATGYYGYTF.

This clone came up once. The chain uses TRBV5-1 and TRBJ2-7; a weak D match, TRBD1 (5 bases). Trimming pared 0 bases from V and 7 bases from J, leaving 17 bases between. The CDR3 covers 15 residues. Per germline, CDR1 SGHRS and CDR2 YFSETQ. The CDR3 DNA reads TGCGCCAGCAGCTTGGTAGGGCAGGGTACAGGTGAGCAGTACTTC. Translated, it gives CASSLVGQGTGEQYF.

The rearrangement uses TRBV2 and TRBJ2-7, with 9 nucleotides matching TRBD1. The CDR3 has 16 residues. Germline CDR1 reads SNHLY; CDR2 reads FYNNEI. Trimming removed 2 bases from V and 5 bases from J; junction bases left unmatched: 10. The CDR3 region is CASSEIEPGQGNEQYF. CDR3 nucleotide sequence: TGTGCCAGCAGTGAAATCGAACCGGGACAGGGCAACGAGCAGTACTTC.

The chain has TRBV5-1 and TRBJ2-7, with 10 bases lining up with TRBD1. This CDR3 has 15 residues. V trimming: 1 base; J trimming: 5 bases; junction bases outside the gene matches: 6. CDR1 is SGHRS and CDR2 is YFSETQ in the germline V gene. As DNA, the CDR3 is TGCGCCAGCAGCTTGTCGGGACAGGGGATCGACGAGCAGTACTTC. Its protein product is CASSLSGQGIDEQYF.

The V and J genes are TRBV5-1 and TRBJ2-1; 10 positions agree with TRBD2. V dropped 4 bases and J dropped 8; count of bases not matched to a gene: 6. Germline V gene lookup returns CDR1 SGHRS and CDR2 YFSETQ. The CDR3 totals 14 residues. Here the CDR3 reads CASSLSGRVDEQFF. Written as DNA, the CDR3 is TGCGCCAGCAGCCTAAGCGGGAGGGTCGATGAGCAGTTCTTC.

The CDR3, as DNA: TGCGCCAGCAGCTTGGCACTAGCGCCCACAGATACGCAGTATTTT. Its protein is CASSLALAPTDTQYF. J is TRBJ2-3 and V is TRBV5-1; 7 bases agree with TRBD2. The J segment lost 2 bases and the V segment lost 0 bases, leaving 3 bases of the junction unmatched. The CDR3 sequence is 15 residues long. Germline-derived CDR1 and CDR2 are SGHRS and YFSETQ.

The rearrangement uses TRBV5-4 and TRBJ2-1; 13 bases are shared with TRBD2. This CDR3 is 18 amino acids long. V dropped 2 bases and J dropped 8; count of bases not matched to a gene: 13. CDR1 is SGHNT and CDR2 is YYREEE in the germline V gene (reference sequence). The CDR3 bases are TGTGCCAGCAGCTTTGGTGGGGCGGGGACTAGCGGGAAACATGAGCAGTTCTTC. It yields the protein CASSFGGAGTSGKHEQFF.

This clone has only one observation. The chain employs TRBV29-1 and TRBJ1-2, with D unresolved. CDR1 and CDR2 from the germline V gene are SQVTM and ANQGSEA. The CDR3 consists of 12 residues. V was trimmed by 7 bases and J by 8 bases, leaving 17 bases between them. CDR3 coding DNA: TGCAGCGGCGGGCTGGGGAGCGAGGGCTACACCTTC. Its protein product is CSGGLGSEGYTF.